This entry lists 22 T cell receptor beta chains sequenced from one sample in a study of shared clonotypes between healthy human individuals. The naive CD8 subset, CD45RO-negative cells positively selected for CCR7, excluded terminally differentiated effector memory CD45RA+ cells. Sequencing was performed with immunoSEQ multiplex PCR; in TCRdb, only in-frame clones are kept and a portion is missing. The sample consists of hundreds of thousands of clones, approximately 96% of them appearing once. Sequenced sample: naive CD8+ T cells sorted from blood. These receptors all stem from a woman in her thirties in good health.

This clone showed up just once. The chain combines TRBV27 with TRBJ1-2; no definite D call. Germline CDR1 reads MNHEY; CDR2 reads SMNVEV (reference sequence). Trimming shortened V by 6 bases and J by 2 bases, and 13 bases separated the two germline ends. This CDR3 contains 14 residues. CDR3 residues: CASRKDGYNYGYTF. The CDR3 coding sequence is TGTGCCAGCAGGAAGGACGGCTACAACTATGGCTACACCTTC.

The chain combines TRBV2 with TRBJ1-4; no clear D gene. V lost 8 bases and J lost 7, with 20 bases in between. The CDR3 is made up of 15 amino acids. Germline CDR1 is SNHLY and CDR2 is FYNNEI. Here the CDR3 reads CASHDRLDRGEKLFF. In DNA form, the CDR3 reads TGTGCCAGCCATGATCGACTGGACCGGGGTGAAAAACTGTTTTTT.

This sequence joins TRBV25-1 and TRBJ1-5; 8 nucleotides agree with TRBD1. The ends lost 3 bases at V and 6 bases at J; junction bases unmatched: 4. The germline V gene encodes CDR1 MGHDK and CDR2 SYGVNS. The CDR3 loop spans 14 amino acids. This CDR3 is CASSDQGASQPQHF. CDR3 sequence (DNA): TGTGCCAGCAGTGATCAGGGGGCGAGTCAGCCCCAGCATTTT.

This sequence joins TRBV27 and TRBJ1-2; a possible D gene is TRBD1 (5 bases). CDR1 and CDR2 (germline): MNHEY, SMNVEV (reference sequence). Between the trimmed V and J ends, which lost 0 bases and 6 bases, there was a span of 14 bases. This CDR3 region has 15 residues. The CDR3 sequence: CASSLSPRGRNGYTF. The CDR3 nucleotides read TGTGCCAGCAGTTTATCCCCACGGGGGAGGAATGGCTACACCTTC.

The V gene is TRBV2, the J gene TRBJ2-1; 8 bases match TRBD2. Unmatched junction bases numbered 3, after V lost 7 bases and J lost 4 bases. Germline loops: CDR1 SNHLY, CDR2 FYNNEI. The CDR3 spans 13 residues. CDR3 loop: CASTTSGYNEQFF. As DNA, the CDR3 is TGTGCCAGCACAACTAGCGGTTACAATGAGCAGTTCTTC.

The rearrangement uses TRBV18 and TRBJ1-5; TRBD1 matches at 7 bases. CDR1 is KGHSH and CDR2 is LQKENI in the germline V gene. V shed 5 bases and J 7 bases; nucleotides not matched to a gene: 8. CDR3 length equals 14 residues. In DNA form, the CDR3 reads TGTGCCAGCTCAGCTACAGGGGTGGGCCAGCCCCAGCATTTT. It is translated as CASSATGVGQPQHF.

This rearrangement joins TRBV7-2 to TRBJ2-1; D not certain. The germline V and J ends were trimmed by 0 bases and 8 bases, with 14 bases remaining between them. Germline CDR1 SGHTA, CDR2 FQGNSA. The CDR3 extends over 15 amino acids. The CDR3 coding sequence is TGTGCCAGCAGCTTAGCGGGATGGCTTTTCGATGAGCAGTTCTTC. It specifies CASSLAGWLFDEQFF.

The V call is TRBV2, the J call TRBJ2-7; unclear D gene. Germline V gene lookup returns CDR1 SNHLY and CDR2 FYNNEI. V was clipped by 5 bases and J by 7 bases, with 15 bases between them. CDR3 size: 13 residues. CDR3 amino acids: CASSPTQTLEQYF. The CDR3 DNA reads TGTGCCAGCAGTCCCACCCAGACTCTTGAGCAGTACTTC.

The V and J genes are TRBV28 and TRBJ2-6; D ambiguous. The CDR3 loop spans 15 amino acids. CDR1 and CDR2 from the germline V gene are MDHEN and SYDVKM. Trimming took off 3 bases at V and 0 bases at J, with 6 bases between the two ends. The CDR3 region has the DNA TGTGCCAGCAGTTTTTGGAACTCTGGGGCCAACGTCCTGACTTTC. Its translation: CASSFWNSGANVLTF. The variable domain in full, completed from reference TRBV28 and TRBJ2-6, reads DVKVTQSSRYLVKRTGEKVFLECVQDMDHENMFWYRQDPGLGLRLIYFSYDVKMKEKGDIPEGYSVSREKKERFSLILESASTNQTSMYLCASSFWNSGANVLTFGAGSRLTVL.

CDR3 in amino acids: CASSLGLAGGYSYEQYF. In nucleotides, the CDR3 is TGTGCCAGCAGCCTCGGACTAGCGGGAGGGTATTCCTACGAGCAGTACTTC. The chain combines TRBV27 with TRBJ2-7; 15 nucleotides agree with TRBD2. CDR3 length: 17 amino acids. Trimming took 6 bases from V and 1 from J; bases not matched to a gene: 7. The germline V gene has CDR1 MNHEY and CDR2 SMNVEV (reference sequence).

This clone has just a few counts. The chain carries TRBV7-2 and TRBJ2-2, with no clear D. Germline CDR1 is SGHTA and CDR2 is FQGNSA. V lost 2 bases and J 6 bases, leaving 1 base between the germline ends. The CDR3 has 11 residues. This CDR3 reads CASSLPGELFF. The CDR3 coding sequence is TGTGCCAGCAGCTTACCCGGGGAGCTGTTTTTT.

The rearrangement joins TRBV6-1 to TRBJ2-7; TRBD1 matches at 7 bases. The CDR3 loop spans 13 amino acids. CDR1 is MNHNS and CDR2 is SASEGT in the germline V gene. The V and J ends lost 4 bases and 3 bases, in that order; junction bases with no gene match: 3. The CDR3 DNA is TGTGCCAGCAGTGGACAGGGTTACTACGAGCAGTACTTC. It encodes CASSGQGYYEQYF.

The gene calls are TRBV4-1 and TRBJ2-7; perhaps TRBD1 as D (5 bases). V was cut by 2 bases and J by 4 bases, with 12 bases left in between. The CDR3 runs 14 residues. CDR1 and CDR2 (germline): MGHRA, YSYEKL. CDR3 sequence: CASSQTEQEYEQYF. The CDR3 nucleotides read TGCGCCAGCAGCCAAACCGAACAGGAGTACGAGCAGTACTTC.

CDR3 protein: CASSVGGGPYEQYF. The CDR3 DNA sequence: TGTGCCAGCAGCGTGGGGGGAGGGCCCTACGAGCAGTACTTC. The chain joins TRBV27 to TRBJ2-7, with TRBD2 matching over 7 bases. CDR3 length: 14 residues. With 6 bases clipped from V and 2 bases from J, the junction kept 7 bases outside the gene matches. The germline V gene has CDR1 MNHEY and CDR2 SMNVEV (reference sequence).

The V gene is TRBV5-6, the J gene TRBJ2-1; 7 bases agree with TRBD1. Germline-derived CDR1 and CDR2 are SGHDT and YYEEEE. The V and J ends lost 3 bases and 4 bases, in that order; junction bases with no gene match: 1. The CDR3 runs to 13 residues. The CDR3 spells CASSWTGYNEQFF. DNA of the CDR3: TGTGCCAGCAGCTGGACAGGTTACAATGAGCAGTTCTTC.

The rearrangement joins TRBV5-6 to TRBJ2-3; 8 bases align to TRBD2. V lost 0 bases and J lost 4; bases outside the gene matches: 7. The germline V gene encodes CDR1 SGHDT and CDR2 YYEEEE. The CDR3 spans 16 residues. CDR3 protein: CASSLELEREPDTQYF. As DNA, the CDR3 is TGTGCCAGCAGCTTGGAGCTCGAGCGGGAGCCAGATACGCAGTATTTT.

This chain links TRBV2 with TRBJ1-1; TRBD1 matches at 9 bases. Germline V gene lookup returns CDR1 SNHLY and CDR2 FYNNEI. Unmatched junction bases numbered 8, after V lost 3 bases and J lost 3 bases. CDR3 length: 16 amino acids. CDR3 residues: CASSEGTGYGDTEAFF. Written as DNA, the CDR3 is TGTGCCAGCAGTGAGGGGACAGGGTACGGGGACACTGAAGCTTTCTTT.

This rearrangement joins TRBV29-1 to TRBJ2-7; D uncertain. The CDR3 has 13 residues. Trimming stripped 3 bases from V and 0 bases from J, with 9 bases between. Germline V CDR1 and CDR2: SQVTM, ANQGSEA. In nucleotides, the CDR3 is TGCAGCGTTGATCTAGGGATCTCCTACGAGCAGTACTTC. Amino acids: CSVDLGISYEQYF.

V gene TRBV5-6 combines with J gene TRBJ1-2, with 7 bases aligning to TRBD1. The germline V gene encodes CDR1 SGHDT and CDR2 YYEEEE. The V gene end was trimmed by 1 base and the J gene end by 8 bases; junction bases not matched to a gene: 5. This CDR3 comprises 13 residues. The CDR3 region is CASSLTGAWGYTF. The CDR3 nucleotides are TGTGCCAGCAGCTTGACAGGGGCCTGGGGCTACACCTTC.

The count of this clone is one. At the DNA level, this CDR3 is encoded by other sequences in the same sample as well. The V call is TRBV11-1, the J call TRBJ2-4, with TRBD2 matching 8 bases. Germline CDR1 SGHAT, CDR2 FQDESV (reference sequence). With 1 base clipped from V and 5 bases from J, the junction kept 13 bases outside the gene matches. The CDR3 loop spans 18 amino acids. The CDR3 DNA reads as TGTGCCAGCAGCTTAGGTTTTGTGTCTAGCGGGTTGGAAAACATTCAGTACTTC. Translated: CASSLGFVSSGLENIQYF.

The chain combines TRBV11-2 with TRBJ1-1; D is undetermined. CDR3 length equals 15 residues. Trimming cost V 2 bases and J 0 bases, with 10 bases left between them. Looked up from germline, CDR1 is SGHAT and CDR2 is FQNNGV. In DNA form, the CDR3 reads TGTGCCAGCAGCTTACGGAGCCGTATGAACACTGAAGCTTTCTTT. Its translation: CASSLRSRMNTEAFF.

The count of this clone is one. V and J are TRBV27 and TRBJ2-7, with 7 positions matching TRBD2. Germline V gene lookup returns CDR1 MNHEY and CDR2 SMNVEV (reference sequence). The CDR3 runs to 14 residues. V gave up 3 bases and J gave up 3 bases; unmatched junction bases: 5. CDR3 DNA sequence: TGTGCCAGCAGTTTCACCGGGGACTACTACGAGCAGTACTTC. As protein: CASSFTGDYYEQYF.